Shown below are 26 T cell receptor beta chains from a single sample sequenced in a study of blood T cell repertoires in COVID-19. Sequenced by immunoSEQ multiplex PCR; TCRdb stores in-frame clones only, minus some. Of under 300,000 clones in the sample, 65% to 90% were seen once. The specimen sequenced was PBMCs or T cells enriched from blood (not recorded which). These receptors all stem from a man younger than 30 who had recovered from COVID-19.

The sample holds one count of this clone. V and J are TRBV10-3 and TRBJ1-1; D may be TRBD1 (5 bases). The CDR3 covers 13 residues. Germline CDR1 reads ENHRY; CDR2 reads SYGVKD. V shed 6 bases and J shed 1 base, with 9 bases lying between them. The DNA for the CDR3 is TGTGCCATCAGGGGGCAGCAGAACACTGAAGCTTTCTTT. Translating it yields CAIRGQQNTEAFF.

This clone has only one observation. CDR3 amino acids: CASSLNRLGRDTQYF. The CDR3 region has the DNA TGTGCCAGCAGCTTAAACCGCTTGGGGCGAGATACGCAGTATTTT. The V and J genes are TRBV11-3 and TRBJ2-3, with D tentatively TRBD1 (5 bases). Trimming left V 2 bases short and J 5 bases short, with 14 bases between. CDR1 and CDR2 (germline): SGHNT, YENEEA. This CDR3 spans 15 amino acids.

The rearrangement uses TRBV7-8 and TRBJ2-7, with D unclear. The CDR3 is 15 residues long. Trimming pared 0 bases from V and 0 bases from J, leaving 9 bases between. Per the germline V gene, CDR1 is SGHVS and CDR2 is FQNEAQ. CDR3 in DNA: TGTGCCAGCAGCTTAGCGGCCACCAGCTCCTACGAGCAGTACTTC. Its protein product is CASSLAATSSYEQYF.

V and J are TRBV19 and TRBJ1-2; TRBD1 is a possible D gene (6 bases). CDR1 and CDR2 (germline): LNHDA, SQIVND (reference sequence). The V gene lost 7 bases and the J gene lost 6 bases, with 21 bases spanning the gap. The CDR3 extends over 15 amino acids. CDR3 protein: CASNTNPTGWNGYTF. CDR3 bases: TGTGCCAGTAACACAAACCCTACAGGGTGGAATGGCTACACCTTC.

This chain links TRBV15 with TRBJ1-5, with 7 bases matching TRBD1. J lost 4 bases, V lost 4 bases, and 7 bases had no gene match. This CDR3 is built from 15 residues. CDR1 and CDR2 from the germline V gene are LNHNV and YYDKDF (reference sequence). The CDR3 DNA sequence: TGTGCCACCAGCAAAGACAGGGCGGATAATCAGCCCCAGCATTTT. Its translation is CATSKDRADNQPQHF.

The chain links TRBV3-1 (or the pseudogene TRBV3-2) to TRBJ1-4; D is perhaps TRBD1 (6 bases). V lost 2 bases, J lost 4 bases, and 11 bases lay in between. Germline V gene data show CDR1 as LGHDT and CDR2 as YNNKEL (reference sequence). The length of the CDR3 is 15 residues. The CDR3 region is CASSQMGANNEKLFF. In DNA form, the CDR3 reads TGTGCCAGCAGCCAAATGGGGGCCAATAATGAAAAACTGTTTTTT.

The genes are TRBV5-1 and TRBJ2-2, with D possibly matching TRBD2 (5 bases). Trimming took 5 bases from V and 6 from J, leaving 17 bases between them. Germline V lookup: CDR1 SGHRS, CDR2 YFSETQ. This CDR3 contains 15 residues. The CDR3 is CASSAGRPEAGELFF. The CDR3 nucleotides read TGCGCCAGCAGTGCTGGACGCCCGGAGGCCGGGGAGCTGTTTTTT.

The chain links TRBV3-1 (or the pseudogene TRBV3-2) to TRBJ1-1; the D is unclear. Germline loops: CDR1 LGHDT, CDR2 YNNKEL (reference sequence). V shed 6 bases and J shed 4 bases, with 9 bases lying between them. The CDR3 is 12 amino acids. The CDR3 coding sequence is TGTGCCAGCAGTAGGGAGGGCACTGAAGCTTTCTTT. Its translation: CASSREGTEAFF.

The chain recombines TRBV11-2 with TRBJ2-2; possibly TRBD1 for D (6 bases). This CDR3 has 18 amino acids. Trimming took off 3 bases at V and 1 base at J, with 18 bases between the two ends. Germline V gene sequence: CDR1 SGHAT, CDR2 FQNNGV. DNA for the CDR3: TGTGCCAGCAGCTTTAGGGGCCCCTGGGGGCTGAACACCGGGGAGCTGTTTTTT. Its protein is CASSFRGPWGLNTGELFF.

This clone appeared a few times. For the CDR3, the DNA is TGTGCCAGCAGCCCCCCGGGACAGGGTCGTTCCTACGAGCAGTACTTC. It codes for CASSPPGQGRSYEQYF. The chain carries TRBV7-8 and TRBJ2-7, with TRBD1 identical over 9 bases. Germline V lookup: CDR1 SGHVS, CDR2 FQNEAQ. This CDR3 region has 16 residues. V dropped 5 bases and J dropped 1; count of bases not matched to a gene: 9.

This chain joins TRBV2 and TRBJ2-1; 8 bases are shared with TRBD2. The ends lost 6 bases at V and 2 bases at J; junction bases unmatched: 6. The germline V gene has CDR1 SNHLY and CDR2 FYNNEI. The CDR3 length is 15 residues. CDR3 coding DNA: TGTGCCAGCAGCGGAAGCGGGAGCGCCTACAATGAGCAGTTCTTC. This sequence encodes CASSGSGSAYNEQFF.

The chain is built from TRBV24-1 and TRBJ2-7, with TRBD1 matching over 9 bases. The CDR3 totals 17 residues. The V gene end was trimmed by 4 bases and the J gene end by 3 bases; junction bases not matched to a gene: 12. Germline V lookup: CDR1 KGHDR, CDR2 SFDVKD. The CDR3 DNA reads as TGTGCCACCAGTGACCTAAATACCGGGACAGGGAACTACGAGCAGTACTTC. Its protein is CATSDLNTGTGNYEQYF.

J is TRBJ2-7 and V is TRBV27; 7 bases fit TRBD2. V was pared by 6 bases and J by 3 bases, with 5 bases of the junction left unmatched. CDR3 size: 13 residues. Germline loops: CDR1 MNHEY, CDR2 SMNVEV (reference sequence). In nucleotides, the CDR3 is TGTGCCAGCAGGGGGACGGGAGGCTACGAGCAGTACTTC. Its translation is CASRGTGGYEQYF.

V usage is TRBV18 and J usage is TRBJ1-3, with 7 positions matching TRBD1. Trimming at V came to 3 bases and at J to 0 bases, leaving 2 bases not matched to a gene. This CDR3 is 15 amino acids long. Germline CDR1 reads KGHSH; CDR2 reads LQKENI. CDR3 amino acids: CASSPGQISGNTIYF. CDR3 sequence (DNA): TGTGCCAGCTCACCGGGACAGATCTCTGGAAACACCATATATTTT.

The CDR3 DNA is TGTGCCAGTAAACCGGGGACAGGGCTCAATCAGCCCCAGCATTTT. Translating gives CASKPGTGLNQPQHF. V and J are TRBV19 and TRBJ1-5; TRBD1 matches at 9 bases. J gave up 3 bases and V 7 bases, and 7 bases lay outside the gene matches. The germline CDR1 and CDR2 sequences are LNHDA and SQIVND (reference sequence). The CDR3 consists of 15 residues.

The V call is TRBV3-1 (or the pseudogene TRBV3-2), the J call TRBJ2-3; 8 bases are shared with TRBD2. The ends lost 2 bases at V and 3 bases at J; junction bases unmatched: 4. Germline V gene data show CDR1 as LGHDT and CDR2 as YNNKEL (reference sequence). This CDR3 region has 15 residues. CDR3 in amino acids: CASSQMAGGTDTQYF. DNA of the CDR3: TGTGCCAGCAGCCAAATGGCGGGGGGAACAGATACGCAGTATTTT.

V gene TRBV27 combines with J gene TRBJ2-7; 7 bases match TRBD2. This CDR3 is built from 14 residues. V lost 3 bases and J lost 3; bases outside the gene matches: 5. The germline CDR1 and CDR2 sequences are MNHEY and SMNVEV (reference sequence). CDR3 protein: CASSLGGFGYEQYF. CDR3 in DNA: TGTGCCAGCAGTTTGGGGGGGTTCGGCTACGAGCAGTACTTC.

The J gene is TRBJ1-1, the V gene TRBV30; 8 nucleotides agree with TRBD1. This CDR3 has 16 amino acids. CDR1 GTSNPN and CDR2 SVGIG come from the germline V gene (reference sequence). The V and J ends lost 4 bases and 0 bases, in that order; junction bases with no gene match: 10. The CDR3 nucleotides read TGTGCCTGGACTGCCAGGGGGCAGGAAGTGAACACTGAAGCTTTCTTT. The encoded protein is CAWTARGQEVNTEAFF.

In this sample, this clone turned up once. V and J are TRBV7-2 and TRBJ2-7; the match to TRBD1 covers 7 bases. Losses at the gene ends were 8 bases for V and 2 bases for J; bases not matched to a gene: 12. The CDR3 loop spans 15 amino acids. Germline lookup yields CDR1 SGHTA and CDR2 FQGNSA. CDR3 in amino acids: CASWDSGLPTYEQYF. In nucleotides, the CDR3 is TGTGCCAGCTGGGACAGTGGATTACCTACCTACGAGCAGTACTTC.

The V gene is TRBV11-2, the J gene TRBJ2-2; possibly TRBD2 for D (5 bases). CDR3 length: 14 residues. Trimming stripped 3 bases from V and 5 bases from J, with 10 bases between. The germline V gene encodes CDR1 SGHAT and CDR2 FQNNGV. The CDR3 loop is CASSFQTITGELFF. In DNA, the CDR3 is TGTGCCAGCAGCTTTCAGACTATAACCGGGGAGCTGTTTTTT.

The chain uses TRBV11-2 and TRBJ1-1; no clear D. Trimming removed 5 bases from V and 3 bases from J, with 13 bases in between. The CDR3 runs 14 residues. Germline CDR1 is SGHAT and CDR2 is FQNNGV. The CDR3 coding sequence is TGTGCCAGCAGCCCTAGAGGTTACGACACTGAAGCTTTCTTT. Translated, it gives CASSPRGYDTEAFF. Variable domain in full (rest from reference TRBV11-2 and TRBJ1-1): EAGVAQSPRYKIIEKRQSVAFWCNPISGHATLYWYQQILGQGPKLLIQFQNNGVVDDSQLPKDRFSAERLKGVDSTLKIQPAKLEDSAVYLCASSPRGYDTEAFFGQGTRLTVV.

This chain uses TRBV30 with TRBJ1-6; unclear D gene. The CDR3 has 12 amino acids. The V gene's germline CDR1 is GTSNPN and CDR2 SVGIG (reference sequence). V shed 1 base and J shed 8 bases, with 6 bases lying between them. The CDR3 spells CAWSGRDSPLHF. The CDR3, as DNA: TGTGCCTGGAGTGGGAGGGATTCACCCCTCCACTTT.

This sequence joins TRBV27 and TRBJ1-1, with 7 bases aligning to TRBD1. The trim removed 5 bases at V and 6 bases at J, leaving 9 bases unmatched. This CDR3 has 14 amino acids. Germline CDR1 MNHEY, CDR2 SMNVEV (reference sequence). The CDR3 nucleotides are TGTGCCAGCAGTCAGGGGTCAGGGGGGCCTGAAGCTTTCTTT. This codes for CASSQGSGGPEAFF.

J is TRBJ2-7 and V is TRBV10-3; 9 bases are shared with TRBD1. Germline V gene lookup returns CDR1 ENHRY and CDR2 SYGVKD. Trimming took 4 bases from V and 3 from J; bases not matched to a gene: 4. This CDR3 region has 14 residues. Here the CDR3 reads CAISGTGDVYEQYF. DNA of the CDR3: TGTGCCATCAGTGGGACAGGGGACGTCTACGAGCAGTACTTC.

This clone was counted a single time. The J gene is TRBJ1-2, the V gene TRBV4-1, with a tentative D call TRBD1 (6 bases). Trimming took off 0 bases at V and 4 bases at J, with 15 bases between the two ends. CDR1 and CDR2 (germline): MGHRA, YSYEKL. The CDR3 is 16 amino acids. This chain's CDR3 is CASSQDADGRGYGYTF. The CDR3, as DNA: TGCGCCAGCAGCCAAGATGCGGACGGCAGGGGCTATGGCTACACCTTC.

The chain is built from TRBV6-5 and TRBJ1-2, with 8 bases fitting TRBD1. The CDR3 runs to 15 residues. Looked up from germline, CDR1 is MNHEY and CDR2 is SVGAGI. The ends lost 6 bases at V and 8 bases at J; junction bases unmatched: 14. CDR3 nucleotide sequence: TGTGCCAGCAGCCGAGAGACAGGGGCCTCACGGGGCTACACCTTC. Its protein is CASSRETGASRGYTF.